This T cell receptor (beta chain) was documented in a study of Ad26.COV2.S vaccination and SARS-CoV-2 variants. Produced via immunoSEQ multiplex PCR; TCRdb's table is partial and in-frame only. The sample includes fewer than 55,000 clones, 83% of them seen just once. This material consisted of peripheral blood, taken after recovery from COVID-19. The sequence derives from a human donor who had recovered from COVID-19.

The CDR3 protein is CASSEQAPTEAFF. The CDR3 DNA follows: TGTGCCAGCAGTGAACAGGCCCCCACTGAAGCTTTCTTT. The chain links TRBV6-1 to TRBJ1-1; D is unresolved. This CDR3 contains 13 residues. CDR1 and CDR2 from the germline V gene are MNHNS and SASEGT. V lost 2 bases and J lost 4, with 8 bases in between.